In this sample, the clone carrying this T cell receptor (beta chain) turned up many times. What it binds is not known. The sample comes from a study of breast tumors, draining lymph nodes, adjacent tissues. Regarding the study as a whole: Data fit most tumor T cells coming from lymph node, expanding in tumor. The lymph node origin of tumor T cells was framed as consistent with a hypothesis, not demonstrated. Luminal-like breast cancer showed significantly greater tumor-nontumor repertoire similarity than basal-like breast cancer did. Tumor repertoires ranked between lymph nodes and nontumor tissue in diversity, with V and J gene preferences.

One entry per CDR3 protein results from TCRdb running MiXCR on the multiplex PCR reads. Found here are 12,000 or so distinct CDR3 sequences, roughly 34% of them singletons; the top ten hold about 14%. The V gene's germline CDR1 is DFQATT and CDR2 SNEGSKA (reference sequence). Trimming took 6 bases from V and 0 from J, leaving 12 bases between them. The CDR3 consists of 14 residues. The chain uses TRBV20-1 and TRBJ2-1; D may be TRBD2 (5 bases). Sequenced material: breast tumor tissue. The receptor comes from a female donor with breast cancer. Some clones in this sample may be carry-over from other donors' samples. The CDR3 DNA sequence: TGCAGTGCCCCCGGGGATAGCTCCTACAATGAGCAGTTCTTC. This encodes CSAPGDSSYNEQFF.